This paragraph covers one TCR beta chain sequence. This specimen belongs to a study of blood T cell repertoires in COVID-19. Overall study context: The origin of the acute and convalescent COVID-19 samples was the United States, Italy and Spain. From T cells, B-cell-depleted T cells, or PBMCs came the material, which was cDNA or gDNA.

In the authors' methods: Amplification from reference gene primers served as the basis for estimated nucleated cell counts. The method was immunoSEQ multiplex PCR; TCRdb's version includes in-frame clones alone and lacks a portion of them. For V, J and clone size, that table is used; D and trimming come from the DNA. Of 250,000 to 300,000 clones listed, 88% were seen once; the top ten hold around 10%. Enrollment of patients from Seattle took place during active infection, with longitudinal follow-up. In germline, CDR1 is ENHRY, CDR2 SYGVKD. V shed 5 bases, J shed 7 bases, and the junction held 5 bases outside the gene matches. The CDR3 covers 14 residues.

The receptor's source is a young woman with COVID-19, enrolled during active disease. The V gene is TRBV10-3, the J gene TRBJ2-3; TRBD2 agrees at 11 bases. The material sequenced was peripheral blood. CDR3 DNA: TGTGCCATCAGTCCAACTAGCGGGAGTTATACGCAGTATTTT. As protein: CAISPTSGSYTQYF.